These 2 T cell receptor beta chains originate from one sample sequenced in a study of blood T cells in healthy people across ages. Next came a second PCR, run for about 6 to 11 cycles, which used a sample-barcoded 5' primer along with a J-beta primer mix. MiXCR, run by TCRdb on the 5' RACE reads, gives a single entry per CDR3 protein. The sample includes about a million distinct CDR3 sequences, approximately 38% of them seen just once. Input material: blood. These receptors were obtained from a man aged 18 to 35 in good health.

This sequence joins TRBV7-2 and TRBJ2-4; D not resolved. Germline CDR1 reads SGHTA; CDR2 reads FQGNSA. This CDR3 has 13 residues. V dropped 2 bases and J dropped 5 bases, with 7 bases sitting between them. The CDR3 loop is CASSLSQENIQYF. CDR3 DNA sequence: TGTGCCAGCAGCTTATCCCAGGAAAACATTCAGTACTTC.

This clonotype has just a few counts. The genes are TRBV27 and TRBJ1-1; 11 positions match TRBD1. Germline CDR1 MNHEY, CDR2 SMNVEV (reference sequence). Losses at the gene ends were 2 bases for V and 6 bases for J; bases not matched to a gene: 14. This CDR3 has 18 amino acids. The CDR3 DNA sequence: TGTGCCAGCAGTTTAGGATTGCCAGGGGACAGGGGGGGGGCTGAAGCTTTCTTT. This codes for CASSLGLPGDRGGAEAFF.